This TCR beta chain was retrieved from a study of T-cell memory formation after mild COVID-19. Whole-study results and caveats: Unconfirmed was the SARS-CoV-2 specificity of second-wave clones that peaked on day 37.

A note on this clonotype: Antigen: not known.

TCR alpha and TCR beta cDNA libraries carrying sample barcodes and UMIs were produced by 5'RACE using constant-segment primers. TCRdb re-analysed the 5' RACE reads in MiXCR, keeping a single row per CDR3 protein. The sample carries around 110,000 distinct CDR3 sequences, 14% recorded once. Germline CDR1 MRHNA, CDR2 SNTAGT. J gave up 0 bases and V 5 bases, and 3 bases lay outside the gene matches. The CDR3 covers 15 residues. The rearrangement uses TRBV6-4 and TRBJ2-1; TRBD2 aligns across 8 bases. The sample was PBMCs or a T cell subset sorted from them (not recorded which). The clonotype was recovered from a man between 18 and 35 years old who had mild COVID-19 (a few samples of this study predate the infection). Cell type and time point are not known. CDR3 DNA sequence: TGTGCCAGCAGTCCGCTAGCGGGCTCCTACAATGAGCAGTTCTTC. Protein: CASSPLAGSYNEQFF.